Below are 16 T cell receptor beta chains sequenced from a single sample in a study of control samples from healthy donors and cancer patients. Profiling relied on immunoSEQ multiplex PCR, and the TCRdb table lists in-frame clones only, not all of them. The sample includes 85,000 to 120,000 clones, about 90% of them seen just once. The sample consisted of blood. These TCRs come from a woman aged 18-35 years in good health.

The chain carries TRBV7-2 and TRBJ1-6; D is uncertain. With 1 base removed from V and 9 bases from J, the gap between germline ends came to 10 bases. The CDR3 has 14 residues. Germline CDR1 SGHTA, CDR2 FQGNSA. The CDR3 is CASSLVGPVSPLHF. The CDR3 DNA reads as TGTGCCAGCAGCTTAGTTGGACCGGTTTCACCCCTCCACTTT.

CDR3 DNA sequence: TGTGCCAGCAGCTTGTCTGCCGGTTACGAGCAGTACTTC. Amino acid sequence: CASSLSAGYEQYF. This rearrangement joins TRBV5-4 to TRBJ2-7; D ambiguous. The CDR3 contains 13 residues. Looked up from germline, CDR1 is SGHNT and CDR2 is YYREEE (reference sequence). The V and J ends lost 1 base and 4 bases respectively, with 9 bases between them. Filled out from reference TRBV5-4 and TRBJ2-7, the complete variable domain reads ETGVTQSPTHLIKTRGQQVTLRCSSQSGHNTVSWYQQALGQGPQFIFQYYREEENGRGNFPPRFSGLQFPNYSSELNVNALELDDSALYLCASSLSAGYEQYFGPGTRLTVT.

On this clone: Germline and junction disagree at one end, which may indicate a read error. This chain connects TRBV7-3 to TRBJ1-1; D is possibly TRBD1 (5 bases). In germline, CDR1 is SGHTA, CDR2 FQGTGA. The CDR3 length is 13 residues. DNA of the CDR3: TGTGCCAGCAGTTTAACAGGGAACACTGAAGCTTTCTTT. Translation gives CASSLTGNTEAFF.

This clone was detected only once. The chain combines TRBV19 with TRBJ2-7; D might be TRBD2 (6 bases). The V and J ends lost 4 bases and 7 bases respectively, with 11 bases between them. The CDR3 covers 12 residues. Germline CDR1 LNHDA, CDR2 SQIVND (reference sequence). CDR3 protein: CASSKGLGEQYF. CDR3 coding DNA: TGTGCCAGTAGTAAGGGACTTGGGGAGCAGTACTTC.

The V gene is TRBV2, the J gene TRBJ2-1; 13 positions agree with TRBD2. After removal of 6 bases from V and 9 bases from J, the junction contained 11 bases not matched to a gene. The CDR3 has 16 amino acids. In germline, CDR1 is SNHLY, CDR2 FYNNEI. CDR3 amino acids: CASSLTSGRALGEQFF. As DNA, the CDR3 is TGTGCCAGCAGCCTTACTAGCGGGAGGGCCCTCGGTGAGCAGTTCTTC.

V usage is TRBV12-3 or TRBV12-4 and J usage is TRBJ1-4; D call uncertain. The V and J ends lost 1 base and 8 bases respectively, with 2 bases between them. This CDR3 contains 11 residues. CDR3 loop: CASSLGEKLFF. CDR3 nucleotide sequence: TGTGCCAGCAGTTTAGGAGAAAAACTGTTTTTT.

This clone was seen a single time. The CDR3 sequence: CASSDLGQGVIFQPQHF. The CDR3 DNA reads as TGCGCCAGCAGTGACCTCGGCCAGGGTGTAATCTTTCAGCCCCAGCATTTT. V gene TRBV10-2 combines with J gene TRBJ1-5, with a tentative D call TRBD1 (5 bases). Between the trimmed V and J ends, which lost 3 bases and 6 bases, there was a span of 21 bases. The germline gives CDR1 WSHSY, CDR2 SAAADI. The CDR3 totals 17 residues.

This chain uses TRBV15 with TRBJ2-1; TRBD1 aligns across 7 bases. V shed 0 bases and J 6 bases; nucleotides not matched to a gene: 2. Germline CDR1 and CDR2: LNHNV and YYDKDF (reference sequence). CDR3 length equals 14 residues. The chain's CDR3 is CATSREAGGNEQFF. The CDR3 nucleotides read TGTGCCACCAGCAGAGAGGCAGGGGGCAATGAGCAGTTCTTC.

The table lists this clone with a count of one. The chain couples TRBV27 to TRBJ2-7, with D unclear. Germline CDR1 reads MNHEY; CDR2 reads SMNVEV (reference sequence). The CDR3 is 15 amino acids. Trimming took 11 bases from V and 4 from J, leaving 24 bases between them. CDR3 coding DNA: TGTGCCCCCCCCCAGTATTGTACTCTGTTGTACGAGCAGTACTTC. Protein sequence: CAPPQYCTLLYEQYF.

This clone came up once. This chain uses TRBV4-2 with TRBJ1-6; no clear D. V dropped 4 bases and J dropped 10 bases, with 11 bases sitting between them. Germline lookup yields CDR1 LGHNA and CDR2 YNFKEQ. The CDR3 consists of 13 residues. In nucleotides, the CDR3 is TGTGCCAGCAGCCCCCAGACTCTGTCACCCCTCCACTTT. Translation gives CASSPQTLSPLHF.

In this sample, this clone turned up once. The gene calls are TRBV6-5 and TRBJ1-5; maybe TRBD1 (5 bases). From germline, CDR1 is MNHEY and CDR2 SVGAGI. The CDR3 sequence is 13 residues long. The germline V and J ends were trimmed by 10 bases and 3 bases, with 13 bases remaining between them. CDR3 coding DNA: TGTGCCACCCGACAGAGCTTCAATCAGCCCCAGCATTTT. This gives the protein CATRQSFNQPQHF.

The chain carries TRBV11-3 and TRBJ1-2; D call uncertain. Between the trimmed V and J ends, which lost 2 bases and 2 bases, there was a span of 15 bases. This CDR3 region has 16 residues. In germline, CDR1 is SGHNT, CDR2 YENEEA. CDR3 residues: CASSLSPTPINYGYTF. CDR3 nucleotide sequence: TGTGCCAGCAGCTTATCACCGACGCCCATAAACTATGGCTACACCTTC.

The rearrangement links TRBV19 to TRBJ1-6, with D perhaps matching TRBD1 (5 bases). The V and J ends lost 5 bases and 0 bases respectively, with 20 bases between them. Germline V lookup: CDR1 LNHDA, CDR2 SQIVND (reference sequence). CDR3 length equals 19 residues. CDR3 amino acids: CASSGGPITHDSYNSPLHF. The CDR3 nucleotides read TGTGCCAGTAGTGGGGGACCGATTACCCACGACTCCTATAATTCACCCCTCCACTTT.

The chain couples TRBV5-6 to TRBJ1-2, with 7 bases aligning to TRBD1. After removal of 4 bases from V and 7 bases from J, the junction contained 7 bases not matched to a gene. The length of the CDR3 is 13 residues. Germline V CDR1 and CDR2: SGHDT, YYEEEE. As DNA, the CDR3 is TGTGCCAGCAGCACGAGACAGGGTATTGGCTACACCTTC. Amino acids: CASSTRQGIGYTF.

The chain is built from TRBV19 and TRBJ2-1; 12 bases map to TRBD2. V was clipped by 6 bases and J by 8 bases; unmatched bases: 11. This CDR3 spans 16 amino acids. The germline V gene encodes CDR1 LNHDA and CDR2 SQIVND (reference sequence). CDR3 amino acids: CASSTWTSGVADEQFF. The CDR3 nucleotides are TGTGCCAGTAGCACTTGGACTAGCGGGGTTGCGGATGAGCAGTTCTTC.

The DNA for the CDR3 is TGTGCCTGGAGTGTACGCAGCAATCAGCCCCAGCATTTT. This gives the protein CAWSVRSNQPQHF. This chain links TRBV30 with TRBJ1-5; D uncertain. Germline V lookup: CDR1 GTSNPN, CDR2 SVGIG (reference sequence). The CDR3 contains 13 residues. V lost 0 bases and J 1 base, leaving 4 bases between the germline ends.